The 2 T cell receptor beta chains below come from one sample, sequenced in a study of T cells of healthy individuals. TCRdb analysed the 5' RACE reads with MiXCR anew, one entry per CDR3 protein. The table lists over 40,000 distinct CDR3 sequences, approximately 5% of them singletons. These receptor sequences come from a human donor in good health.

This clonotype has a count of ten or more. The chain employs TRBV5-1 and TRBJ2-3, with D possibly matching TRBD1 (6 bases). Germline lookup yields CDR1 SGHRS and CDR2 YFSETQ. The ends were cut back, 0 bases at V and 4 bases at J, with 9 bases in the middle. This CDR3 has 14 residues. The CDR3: CASSLDRAADTQYF. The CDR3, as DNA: TGCGCCAGCAGCTTGGACAGGGCAGCAGATACGCAGTATTTT.

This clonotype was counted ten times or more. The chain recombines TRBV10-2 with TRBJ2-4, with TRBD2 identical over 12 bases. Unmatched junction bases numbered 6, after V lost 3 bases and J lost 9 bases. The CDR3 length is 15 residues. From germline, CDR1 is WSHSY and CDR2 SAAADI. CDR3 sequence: CASSELAGGGVIQYF. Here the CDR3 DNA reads TGCGCCAGCAGTGAACTAGCGGGAGGCGGCGTCATTCAGTACTTC.